This T cell receptor (beta chain) was sequenced during a study of cytomegalovirus exposure and HLA in healthy donors. The junction had 3 bases not matched to a gene; V was cut back by 4 bases and J by 4 bases. CDR3 size: 16 residues. Looked up from germline, CDR1 is SGHRS and CDR2 is YFSETQ. Use of 60 Vbeta and 13 Jbeta primers characterized the PCR. Libraries were prepared by immunoSEQ multiplex PCR; TCRdb keeps only in-frame clonotypes and omits some of them. Among around 200,000 clones listed, approximately 86% were seen once. Note on this clone: Its cognate antigen is unknown. Other DNA sequences in the sample encode the same CDR3.

Study results and limitations: In vitro confirmation showed three CMV-associated chains to be CMV antigen specific.

This sequence joins TRBV5-1 and TRBJ2-1; 15 nucleotides align to TRBD2. Input material: PBMCs. This clonotype originated in a young woman in good health and CMV-seronegative. The CDR3 region is CASSLGLAGGYNEQFF. CDR3 in DNA: TGCGCCAGCAGCCTGGGACTAGCGGGGGGTTACAATGAGCAGTTCTTC. Full variable domain (remainder filled in from reference TRBV5-1 and TRBJ2-1): KAGVTQTPRYLIKTRGQQVTLSCSPISGHRSVSWYQQTPGQGLQFLFEYFSETQRNKGNFPGRFSGRQFSNSRSEMNVSTLELGDSALYLCASSLGLAGGYNEQFFGPGTRLTVL.